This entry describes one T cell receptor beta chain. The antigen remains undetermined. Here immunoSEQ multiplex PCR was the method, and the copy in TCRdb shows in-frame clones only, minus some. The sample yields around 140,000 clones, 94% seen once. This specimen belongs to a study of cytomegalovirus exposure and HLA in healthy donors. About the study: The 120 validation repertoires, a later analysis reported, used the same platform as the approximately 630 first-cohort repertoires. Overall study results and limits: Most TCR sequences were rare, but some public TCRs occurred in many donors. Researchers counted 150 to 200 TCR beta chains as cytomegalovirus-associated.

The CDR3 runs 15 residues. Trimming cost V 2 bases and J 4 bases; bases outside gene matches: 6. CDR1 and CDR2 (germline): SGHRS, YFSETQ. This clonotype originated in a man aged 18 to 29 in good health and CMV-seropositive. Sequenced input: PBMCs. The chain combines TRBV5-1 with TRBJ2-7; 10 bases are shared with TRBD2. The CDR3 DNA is TGCGCCAGCAGCTTTGGACTAGCGGAACCTTACGAGCAGTACTTC. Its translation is CASSFGLAEPYEQYF.